The 17 T cell receptor beta chains below all came from one sample that was sequenced in a study of blood T cells in healthy people across ages. Alongside a J-beta primer mix, a sample-barcoded 5' primer served in a second PCR lasting roughly 6 to 11 cycles. TCRdb fed the 5' RACE reads into MiXCR, producing one record per CDR3 protein. The repertoire holds 850,000 to 1,300,000 distinct CDR3 sequences, with 45% as singletons. Sequencing was performed on blood. All receptors come from a woman aged 60-70 years in good health.

The chain uses TRBV5-1 and TRBJ1-2; D is possibly TRBD1 (5 bases). The CDR3 spans 14 residues. Germline values: CDR1 SGHRS, CDR2 YFSETQ. Trimming stripped 1 base from V and 7 bases from J, with 14 bases between. The CDR3 region has the DNA TGCGCCAGCAGCTTGAGTCAGGGTGGCGGTGGCTACACCTTC. This codes for CASSLSQGGGGYTF.

This clonotype was seen only a few times. The CDR3 here is CAISPGDNEQFF. For the CDR3, the DNA is TGTGCCATCAGTCCAGGGGACAATGAGCAGTTCTTC. The rearrangement links TRBV10-3 to TRBJ2-1; weak D call: TRBD1 (6 bases). Trimming cost V 5 bases and J 5 bases, with 7 bases left between them. The CDR3 runs to 12 residues. In germline, CDR1 is ENHRY, CDR2 SYGVKD.

V is TRBV9 and J is TRBJ2-1; 8 nucleotides match TRBD2. The CDR3 contains 16 residues. CDR1 and CDR2 (germline): SGDLS, YYNGEE. The ends lost 4 bases at V and 4 bases at J; junction bases unmatched: 10. CDR3 sequence: CASSLFSGESYNEQFF. CDR3 nucleotides: TGTGCCAGCAGCCTTTTTAGCGGGGAGTCTTACAATGAGCAGTTCTTC.

This clonotype showed up just a few times. The chain carries TRBV6-2 or TRBV6-3 and TRBJ2-7; the D gene is possibly TRBD2 (6 bases). Between the trimmed V and J ends, which lost 5 bases and 1 base, there was a span of 12 bases. Germline V gene lookup returns CDR1 MNHEY and CDR2 SVGEGT. CDR3 length: 14 residues. DNA for the CDR3: TGTGCCAGCAGTCGTAGCGGTATGTCCTACGAGCAGTACTTC. It translates to CASSRSGMSYEQYF.

This clonotype was seen more than once but under ten times. The V and J genes are TRBV29-1 and TRBJ1-2; TRBD1 matches at 7 bases. The germline CDR1 and CDR2 sequences are SQVTM and ANQGSEA. J gave up 5 bases and V 3 bases, and 9 bases lay outside the gene matches. This CDR3 is built from 14 residues. The CDR3 reads CSVDGRQGWYGYTF. DNA of the CDR3: TGCAGCGTTGACGGGAGACAGGGTTGGTATGGCTACACCTTC.

This clonotype was found many times. The chain combines TRBV5-1 with TRBJ2-6, with 8 bases identical to TRBD1. Germline CDR1 reads SGHRS; CDR2 reads YFSETQ. This CDR3 has 18 residues. The junction had 9 bases not matched to a gene; V was cut back by 4 bases and J by 0 bases. CDR3 nucleotides: TGCGCCAGCAGCGACGTGGGACAGGCAACCTCTGGGGCCAACGTCCTGACTTTC. Its protein is CASSDVGQATSGANVLTF.

This clonotype was detected a few times. The gene calls are TRBV29-1 and TRBJ2-7; maybe TRBD1 (5 bases). V lost 5 bases and J lost 2, with 13 bases in between. The CDR3 sequence is 13 residues long. Germline assignment: CDR1 SQVTM and CDR2 ANQGSEA. The CDR3 sequence: CSVTTDQTYEQYF. CDR3 coding DNA: TGCAGCGTTACGACAGATCAAACCTACGAGCAGTACTTC.

Remarks on this clonotype: A read error may account for a junction end that differs from germline. This chain connects TRBV15 to TRBJ2-1, with a tentative D call TRBD1 (5 bases). The CDR3 spans 15 residues. Germline CDR1 LNHNV, CDR2 YYDKDF (reference sequence). CDR3 DNA: TGTGCCGCCAGCCAAGACAGAGAAAACTACAATGAGCAGTTCTTC. This codes for CAASQDRENYNEQFF. Based on the CDR3 plus reference TRBV15 and TRBJ2-1, the full variable domain is DAMVIQNPRYQVTQFGKPVTLSCSQTLNHNVMYWYQQKSSQAPKLLFHYYDKDFNNEADTPDNFQSRRPNTSFCFLDIRSPGLGDTAMYLCAASQDRENYNEQFFGPGTRLTVL.

The genes are TRBV15 and TRBJ2-1; 7 bases are shared with TRBD1. Germline V gene sequence: CDR1 LNHNV, CDR2 YYDKDF (reference sequence). V shed 5 bases and J 4 bases; nucleotides not matched to a gene: 11. The CDR3 is 16 amino acids. CDR3 sequence: CATSDTGQVRYNEQFF. Written as DNA, the CDR3 is TGTGCCACCAGCGATACCGGACAGGTTCGGTACAATGAGCAGTTCTTC.

This chain joins TRBV6-2 or TRBV6-3 and TRBJ2-3, with D tentatively TRBD2 (6 bases). With 1 base removed from V and 2 bases from J, the gap between germline ends came to 10 bases. Germline V CDR1 and CDR2: MNHEY, SVGEGT. This CDR3 region has 15 residues. DNA of the CDR3: TGTGCCAGCAGTTACTTGGCGGGACCCACAGATACGCAGTATTTT. Its translation is CASSYLAGPTDTQYF.

A few counts support this clonotype. This chain joins TRBV7-9 and TRBJ2-1; 9 bases are a match to TRBD2. V trimming: 7 bases; J trimming: 9 bases; junction bases outside the gene matches: 10. The CDR3 loop spans 14 amino acids. CDR1 and CDR2 (germline): SEHNR, FQNEAQ (reference sequence). CDR3 region: CASISGRLSGEQFF. The CDR3 nucleotides are TGTGCCAGCATCAGCGGGAGGCTCTCCGGTGAGCAGTTCTTC.

This rearrangement joins TRBV10-3 to TRBJ1-1, with 8 bases that match TRBD1. Germline assignment: CDR1 ENHRY and CDR2 SYGVKD. After removal of 9 bases from V and 5 bases from J, the junction contained 5 bases not matched to a gene. The CDR3 has 12 amino acids. DNA for the CDR3: TGTGCCATTGGGACAGGCGGTACTGAAGCTTTCTTT. As protein: CAIGTGGTEAFF.

This clonotype was picked up a small number of times. The rearrangement uses TRBV6-2 or TRBV6-3 and TRBJ2-4; 7 nucleotides match TRBD2. Germline assignment: CDR1 MNHEY and CDR2 SVGEGT. The CDR3 length is 15 residues. Losses at the gene ends were 7 bases for V and 13 bases for J; bases not matched to a gene: 19. Here the CDR3 DNA reads TGTGCCAGCACCAAGGCGGCGGGGGACGTTAACTTGCAGTACTTC. Its translation: CASTKAAGDVNLQYF.

The rearrangement links TRBV4-2 to TRBJ2-5; perhaps TRBD2 as D (6 bases). Germline values: CDR1 LGHNA, CDR2 YNFKEQ. The V end lost 6 bases, the J end lost 11 bases, and 25 bases lay between the germline ends. CDR3 length: 15 residues. For the CDR3, the DNA is TGTGCCAGCAGTTGGGAGCTAGCGACTCGTAATGAGCAGTACTTC. As protein: CASSWELATRNEQYF.

The chain links TRBV9 to TRBJ2-1, with 7 nucleotides matching TRBD2. After removal of 0 bases from V and 5 bases from J, the junction contained 8 bases not matched to a gene. Germline-derived CDR1 and CDR2 are SGDLS and YYNGEE. The CDR3 is 16 amino acids. The CDR3 is CASSVAGEGLNNEQFF. CDR3 DNA sequence: TGTGCCAGCAGCGTAGCTGGGGAGGGCTTAAACAATGAGCAGTTCTTC.

This clonotype appeared a few times. The gene calls are TRBV6-1 and TRBJ2-3; tentatively, D is TRBD1 (6 bases). Germline CDR1 MNHNS, CDR2 SASEGT. The CDR3 spans 14 residues. V was trimmed by 7 bases and J by 1 base, leaving 12 bases between them. In DNA, the CDR3 is TGTGCCAGCACAAACAGGGTTGGCACAGATACGCAGTATTTT. Encoded protein: CASTNRVGTDTQYF.

This clonotype turned up a few times. The rearrangement joins TRBV20-1 to TRBJ2-1; 8 nucleotides agree with TRBD1. The V gene's germline CDR1 is DFQATT and CDR2 SNEGSKA (reference sequence). Losses at the gene ends were 0 bases for V and 7 bases for J; bases not matched to a gene: 5. CDR3 length: 14 amino acids. The CDR3 nucleotides are TGCAGTGCTAGAGAGGACAGGGTTGGTAATGAGCAGTTCTTC. Translation: CSAREDRVGNEQFF.